This TCR beta chain stems from a study of blood T cell repertoires in COVID-19. Repertoires were generated with immunoSEQ multiplex PCR, while TCRdb's copy carries only in-frame clones and drops some. The sample lists about 70,000 clones, roughly 80% seen once, with 20% to 25% in the top ten. Germline CDR1 reads SNHLY; CDR2 reads FYNNEI. Trimming took 8 bases from V and 4 from J; bases not matched to a gene: 8. The CDR3 covers 14 residues. This sequence joins TRBV2 and TRBJ1-2, with 9 bases fitting TRBD1. The clonotype was recovered from a woman aged 70-85 years with acute or convalescent COVID-19. The sequencing sample was made of peripheral blood. CDR3 region: CASWGQGWSYGYTF. CDR3 nucleotides: TGTGCCAGCTGGGGACAGGGCTGGAGCTATGGCTACACCTTC.